This TCR beta chain originates from a study of CD8 T cells in ankylosing spondylitis. Points from the study as a whole: Roughly eight highly homologous variants made up a TCR beta motif that seemed to typify ankylosing spondylitis blood. It was reported that disease-linked clones were significantly enriched in matched ankylosing spondylitis synovial fluid.

V dropped 1 base and J dropped 1 base, with 7 bases sitting between them. The CDR3 is 14 amino acids. CDR1 is SGHVS, CDR2 FQNEAQ, per germline. Points on this clonotype: The antigen is unknown.

The authors made TCR beta libraries by quantitative 5'-RACE with molecular barcodes. MiXCR was run by TCRdb on the 5' RACE reads, yielding one entry per CDR3 protein. The repertoire holds about 500,000 distinct CDR3 sequences, with about 5% as singletons. Sequenced input: blood, either unsorted or a sorted T cell fraction (not recorded which). The sequence was collected from a male donor with ankylosing spondylitis. This chain links TRBV7-8 with TRBJ1-1; the D is unclear. The DNA of the CDR3 is TGTGCCAGCAGCTTAGATGTAGAGAACACTGAAGCTTTCTTT. It translates to CASSLDVENTEAFF.